The entry below gives a single T cell receptor (beta chain) sequence along with its context. The data were taken from a study of blood T cell repertoires in COVID-19. At the level of the study: Researchers got acute and convalescent COVID-19 samples from the United States, Italy and Spain. The analysed material was cDNA or gDNA that came from T cells, B-cell-depleted T cells, or PBMCs.

Original analysis: The assay estimated nucleated cells by amplifying reference gene primers. The protocol was immunoSEQ multiplex PCR, while the TCRdb copy is restricted to in-frame clones and leaves out a portion. For V, J and clone size, that table is used; D and trimming come from the DNA. The repertoire includes a few hundred thousand clones, 80% of them detected once, and over 7% sits in the top ten. This TCR was recovered from a woman in her seventies with acute or convalescent COVID-19. Sequencing input: peripheral blood.

This CDR3 is CATSDEQGGGYTF. Written as DNA, the CDR3 is TGTGCCACCAGTGATGAGCAGGGTGGAGGCTACACCTTC. The chain has TRBV24-1 and TRBJ1-2; weak D call: TRBD1 (5 bases). CDR3 size: 13 residues. The V gene lost 3 bases and the J gene lost 8 bases, with 12 bases spanning the gap. CDR1 is KGHDR and CDR2 is SFDVKD in the germline V gene.